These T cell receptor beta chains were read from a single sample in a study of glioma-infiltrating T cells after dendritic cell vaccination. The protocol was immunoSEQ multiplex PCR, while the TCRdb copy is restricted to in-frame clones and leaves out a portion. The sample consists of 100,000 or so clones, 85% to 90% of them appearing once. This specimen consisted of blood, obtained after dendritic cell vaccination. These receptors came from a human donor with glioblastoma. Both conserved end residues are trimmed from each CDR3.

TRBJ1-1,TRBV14,ASSQVTGFEAF
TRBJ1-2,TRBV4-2,ASSVGGGTAYGYT
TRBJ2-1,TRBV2,ASKGLAVYNEQF
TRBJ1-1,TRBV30,AWSVGYTGVNTEAF
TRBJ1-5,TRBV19,ASGTGRYNQPQH
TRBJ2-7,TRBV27,ASNPQGATSSYEQY
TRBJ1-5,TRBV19,ASSIQGAYQPQH
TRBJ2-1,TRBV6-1,ASSDWGPSYNEQF
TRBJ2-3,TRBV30,AWSPPSGSSDTQY
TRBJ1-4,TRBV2,ASSEAWGPLEKLF
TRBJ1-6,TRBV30,AWSVGPPYNSPLH
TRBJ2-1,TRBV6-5,ASSYSSPAYNEQF
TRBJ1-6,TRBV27,ASSWGQGTVPLH
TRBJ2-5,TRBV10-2,ASSPPRETQY
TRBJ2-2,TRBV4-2,ASSQGGANTGELF
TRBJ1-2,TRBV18,ASSVPGYGYT
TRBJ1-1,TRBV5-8,ASSLVQGAAEAF
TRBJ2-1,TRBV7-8,ASSPSGNEQF
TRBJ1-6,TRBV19,ASSETGSSSPLH
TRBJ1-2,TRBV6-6,ASTNQGYGYT
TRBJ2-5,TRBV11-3,ASSLVQARDRQETQY
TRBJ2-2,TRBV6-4,ASSEDPGHSTGELF
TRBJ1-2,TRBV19,ASSIDWQGGYGYT
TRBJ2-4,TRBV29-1,SVEEVRRLAKNIQY
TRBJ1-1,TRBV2,ASTQAGTEAF
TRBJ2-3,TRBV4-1,ASSQGAQGTQY
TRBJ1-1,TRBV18,ASSPESGTATEAF
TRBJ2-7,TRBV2,ASSEAEGILTEQY
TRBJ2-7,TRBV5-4,ASASKDSYEEQY
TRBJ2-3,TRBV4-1,ASSTRTSGGADTQY
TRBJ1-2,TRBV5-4,ASSLPGDYGYT
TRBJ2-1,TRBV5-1,ASSWSGTGDEQF
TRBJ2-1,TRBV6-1,ASSSPGQGGHEQF
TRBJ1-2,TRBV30,AWSGEYGYT
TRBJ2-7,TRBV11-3,ASSLAGLAGALTYEQY
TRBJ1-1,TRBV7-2,ASSFDRSNTEAF
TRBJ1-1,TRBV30,AWGSIVTSEAF
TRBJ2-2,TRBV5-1,ASSTAAGSTGELF
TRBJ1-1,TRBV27,ASSLSGVNTEAF
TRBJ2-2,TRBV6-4,ASSDSQSGELF
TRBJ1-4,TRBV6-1,ASSEDRLGYEKLF
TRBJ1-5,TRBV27,ANFGTGNQPQH
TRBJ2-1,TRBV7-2,ASIPTRNNNEQF